The 24 T cell receptor beta chains below were found in one sample sequenced in a study of blood T cells in healthy people across ages. Alongside a J-beta primer mix, a sample-barcoded 5' primer served in a second PCR lasting 7 to 11 cycles. One entry per CDR3 protein, called by TCRdb with MiXCR from the 5' RACE reads. This sample has 710,000 or so distinct CDR3 sequences, with approximately 22% found just once. Sequenced material: blood. The receptors originated from a man aged 65 to 79 in good health.

This clonotype was detected only a few times. This sequence joins TRBV6-1 and TRBJ2-3; D might be TRBD2 (5 bases). Germline V gives CDR1 MNHNS, CDR2 SASEGT. Trimming took off 2 bases at V and 4 bases at J, with 10 bases between the two ends. The CDR3 loop spans 14 amino acids. CDR3 region: CASSETSLADTQYF. The DNA of the CDR3 is TGTGCCAGCAGTGAAACTAGTTTGGCAGATACGCAGTATTTT.

The CDR3 sequence: CASSQEKRRQARGYTF. In DNA, the CDR3 is TGCGCCAGCAGCCAAGAGAAACGGCGACAGGCGCGGGGCTACACCTTC. This sequence joins TRBV4-3 and TRBJ1-2; possible D gene TRBD1, 6 bases. V lost 0 bases and J lost 8, with 19 bases in between. The length of the CDR3 is 16 residues. Germline lookup yields CDR1 LGHNA and CDR2 YSLEER.

This chain connects TRBV20-1 to TRBJ2-5; D possibly corresponds to TRBD1 (6 bases). CDR1 and CDR2 (germline): DFQATT, SNEGSKA (reference sequence). This CDR3 region has 14 residues. With 5 bases removed from V and 5 bases from J, the gap between germline ends came to 18 bases. CDR3 sequence reads: CSAASWGPGETQYF. The DNA for the CDR3 is TGCAGTGCTGCTTCTTGGGGGCCCGGGGAGACCCAGTACTTC.

This clonotype was seen a few times. The CDR3: CASSLTSDREPYEQYF. The CDR3 coding sequence is TGCGCCAGCAGCTTGACATCCGACAGGGAGCCCTACGAGCAGTACTTC. The J gene is TRBJ2-7, the V gene TRBV5-1; 7 bases agree with TRBD1. The V gene's germline CDR1 is SGHRS and CDR2 YFSETQ. There are 16 residues in the CDR3. V lost 1 base and J lost 2; bases outside the gene matches: 9.

This clonotype was observed a few times. The V call is TRBV15, the J call TRBJ1-4, with D unclear. The germline CDR1 and CDR2 sequences are LNHNV and YYDKDF (reference sequence). The V gene lost 5 bases and the J gene lost 4 bases, with 14 bases spanning the gap. The CDR3 contains 15 residues. The chain's CDR3 is CATSPRSPNNEKLFF. In nucleotides, the CDR3 is TGTGCCACCAGCCCTCGATCCCCAAATAATGAAAAACTGTTTTTT.

This clonotype showed up just a few times. This chain uses TRBV5-1 with TRBJ2-7, with a weak D call TRBD1 (5 bases). Near its end, the DNA agrees better with TRBJ2-1, so the J call may be wrong. CDR1 SGHRS and CDR2 YFSETQ come from the germline V gene. This CDR3 has 13 amino acids. The CDR3 protein is CASTEVRGNEQFF. For the CDR3, the DNA is TGCGCCAGCACTGAGGTTAGGGGCAATGAGCAGTTCTTC.

V usage is TRBV20-1 and J usage is TRBJ2-3, with 9 positions matching TRBD1. CDR3 length: 17 residues. CDR1 and CDR2 from the germline V gene are DFQATT and SNEGSKA (reference sequence). J gave up 6 bases and V 4 bases, and 17 bases lay outside the gene matches. CDR3 in amino acids: CSAKRSGTGRWRDTQYF. For the CDR3, the DNA is TGCAGTGCTAAGAGGAGCGGGACAGGGCGGTGGAGGGATACGCAGTATTTT.

The rearrangement uses TRBV2 and TRBJ2-5; D is undetermined. Trimming cost V 3 bases and J 3 bases, with 8 bases left between them. This CDR3 has 13 amino acids. Germline V CDR1 and CDR2: SNHLY, FYNNEI. The CDR3, as DNA: TGTGCCAGCAGTGAGGTTCTTAAAGAGACCCAGTACTTC. This codes for CASSEVLKETQYF.

The sample holds a few counts of this clonotype. CDR3 DNA sequence: TGCGCCAGCAGCCCCGGGACAGGGACCCTTGTATGGTATGGCTACACCTTC. Translating gives CASSPGTGTLVWYGYTF. V gene TRBV5-1 combines with J gene TRBJ1-2, with 9 positions matching TRBD1. Looked up from germline, CDR1 is SGHRS and CDR2 is YFSETQ. Trimming at V came to 4 bases and at J to 5 bases, leaving 15 bases not matched to a gene. The CDR3 has 17 residues.

This clonotype has only a few counts. This sequence joins TRBV6-2 or TRBV6-3 and TRBJ2-5; 8 nucleotides match TRBD1. The germline V gene has CDR1 MNHEY and CDR2 SVGEGT. The CDR3 has 15 amino acids. V lost 2 bases to trimming and J lost 4 bases; unmatched junction nucleotides: 6. This CDR3 reads CASSYRDRKSETQYF. The CDR3 DNA follows: TGTGCCAGCAGTTACAGGGACAGGAAGTCAGAGACCCAGTACTTC.

The V and J genes are TRBV28 and TRBJ2-5; TRBD1 matches at 7 bases. With the DNA end fitting TRBJ2-7 better, the J assignment may be wrong. Germline CDR1 and CDR2: MDHEN and SYDVKM. The CDR3 is 15 amino acids. As DNA, the CDR3 is TGTGCCAGCGGTCCTCATACAGGGGTTGTATACGAGCAGTACTTC. Its translation is CASGPHTGVVYEQYF.

The gene calls are TRBV29-1 and TRBJ2-3; 10 bases are a match to TRBD2. The CDR3 covers 16 residues. The germline gives CDR1 SQVTM, CDR2 ANQGSEA. V trimming: 4 bases; J trimming: 4 bases; junction bases outside the gene matches: 11. CDR3 sequence: CSVGEGAGGPADTQYF. CDR3 DNA: TGCAGCGTTGGGGAAGGAGCGGGAGGGCCCGCAGATACGCAGTATTTT.

This clonotype was found a few times. J is TRBJ2-1 and V is TRBV20-1, with D perhaps TRBD2 (6 bases). Germline V gene lookup returns CDR1 DFQATT and CDR2 SNEGSKA (reference sequence). V lost 6 bases and J lost 12, with 21 bases in between. CDR3 size: 13 residues. CDR3 DNA sequence: TGCAGTGCGTCTCCCACCCCGGACTACCTGCAGTTCTTC. It specifies CSASPTPDYLQFF.

The CDR3 here is CASSEHTGGSNEKLFF. For the CDR3, the DNA is TGTGCCAGCAGCGAACACACAGGGGGCTCCAATGAAAAACTGTTTTTT. This chain links TRBV9 with TRBJ1-4, with 9 bases aligning to TRBD1. From germline, CDR1 is SGDLS and CDR2 YYNGEE. The junction had 8 bases not matched to a gene; V was cut back by 3 bases and J by 5 bases. The CDR3 loop spans 16 amino acids.

The chain employs TRBV29-1 and TRBJ2-7; 7 bases agree with TRBD1. This CDR3 comprises 14 residues. V was pared by 6 bases and J by 3 bases, with 11 bases of the junction left unmatched. CDR1 and CDR2 from the germline V gene are SQVTM and ANQGSEA. The CDR3 DNA follows: TGCAGCGTCCTAAAGGGGGCCTCTGGCTACGAGCAGTACTTC. As protein: CSVLKGASGYEQYF.

There are a few counts of this clonotype. The gene calls are TRBV29-1 and TRBJ2-3; D is perhaps TRBD2 (6 bases). Germline-derived CDR1 and CDR2 are SQVTM and ANQGSEA. Trimming cost V 7 bases and J 6 bases, with 17 bases left between them. The CDR3 runs 13 residues. CDR3 amino acids: CSAWGDLTDTQYF. The CDR3 region has the DNA TGCAGCGCGTGGGGGGACCTTACGGATACGCAGTATTTT.

This chain links TRBV6-5 with TRBJ1-2; D is perhaps TRBD1 (6 bases). CDR1 MNHEY and CDR2 SVGAGI come from the germline V gene. CDR3 length: 15 residues. The V end lost 2 bases, the J end lost 5 bases, and 15 bases lay between the germline ends. The CDR3 loop reads CASSYQGSGAYGYTF. Here the CDR3 DNA reads TGTGCCAGCAGTTACCAGGGGTCCGGGGCTTATGGCTACACCTTC.

The chain joins TRBV2 to TRBJ2-1; tentative D call: TRBD2 (6 bases). Deletions cut 5 bases from V and 5 bases from J, with 19 bases between. The CDR3 runs to 16 residues. CDR1 and CDR2 (germline): SNHLY, FYNNEI. This CDR3 is CASSPSRSGGHNEQFF. The CDR3 bases are TGTGCCAGCAGTCCCTCGAGAAGCGGAGGGCACAATGAGCAGTTCTTC.

The rearrangement uses TRBV7-2 and TRBJ2-3, with D possibly called TRBD1 or TRBD2 (6 bases each). This CDR3 has 17 residues. Trimming pared 2 bases from V and 5 bases from J, leaving 20 bases between. Germline values: CDR1 SGHTA, CDR2 FQGNSA. CDR3 residues: CASSLSPRGRFEDTQYF. The CDR3 nucleotides read TGTGCCAGCAGCTTATCCCCTCGGGGGCGCTTTGAAGATACGCAGTATTTT.

J is TRBJ2-5 and V is TRBV11-1, with 9 nucleotides matching TRBD1. The CDR3 has 14 amino acids. Germline values: CDR1 SGHAT, CDR2 FQDESV (reference sequence). Losses at the gene ends were 5 bases for V and 3 bases for J; bases not matched to a gene: 4. The CDR3 region has the DNA TGTGCCAGCAGCGCCCGGACAGGGGAAGAGACCCAGTACTTC. Translating gives CASSARTGEETQYF. The full variable domain, rest sourced from reference TRBV11-1 and TRBJ2-5, is EAEVAQSPRYKITEKSQAVAFWCDPISGHATLYWYRQILGQGPELLVQFQDESVVDDSQLPKDRFSAERLKGVDSTLKIQPAELGDSAMYLCASSARTGEETQYFGPGTRLLVL.

The rearrangement joins TRBV12-3 or TRBV12-4 to TRBJ1-4; D is ambiguous. Trimming cost V 6 bases and J 14 bases, with 16 bases left between them. The CDR3 has 12 amino acids. This chain's CDR3 is CASSEFRTVLFF. Here the CDR3 DNA reads TGTGCCAGCAGCGAATTTAGGACTGTGCTGTTTTTT.

This chain joins TRBV12-5 and TRBJ2-5, with a possible D match to TRBD1 (5 bases). The end of the DNA is better explained by TRBJ2-1, so the J call may be wrong. Germline CDR1 reads LGHNT; CDR2 reads FRNRAP. The CDR3 consists of 13 residues. The CDR3 here is CASGFPKRGEQFF. In DNA, the CDR3 is TGTGCTAGTGGTTTTCCGAAAAGGGGTGAGCAGTTCTTC.

The sample holds many counts of this clonotype. This chain joins TRBV5-1 and TRBJ2-3, with TRBD1 matching over 7 bases. Germline CDR1 is SGHRS and CDR2 is YFSETQ. The J segment lost 6 bases and the V segment lost 0 bases, leaving 4 bases of the junction unmatched. The CDR3 totals 14 residues. The CDR3 coding sequence is TGCGCCAGCAGCTTGGCAGGGACAGCCGATACGCAGTATTTT. It codes for CASSLAGTADTQYF.

This clonotype has just a few counts. The CDR3 loop is CASSLVNRGDYGYTF. In DNA, the CDR3 is TGTGCCAGCAGTTTAGTCAACAGGGGTGACTATGGCTACACCTTC. The gene calls are TRBV12-3 or TRBV12-4 and TRBJ1-2, with 7 bases lining up with TRBD1. The CDR3 is 15 residues long. The trim removed 1 base at V and 3 bases at J, leaving 5 bases unmatched.